The sequence of this T cell receptor (beta chain) was determined in a study of blood T cell repertoires in COVID-19. The CDR3 consists of 14 residues. Trimming stripped 3 bases from V and 4 bases from J, with 9 bases between. In germline, CDR1 is MNHEY, CDR2 SMNVEV (reference sequence). TCRdb's table, derived via immunoSEQ multiplex PCR, lists solely in-frame clones and lacks some. The sample gives approximately 230,000 clones, around 88% of which show up once; roughly 6.8% is in the top ten. The chain uses TRBV27 and TRBJ2-2; D uncertain. The receptor was isolated from a woman in her thirties with COVID-19, enrolled during active disease. The sequencing sample was made of peripheral blood. The CDR3 nucleotides are TGTGCCAGCAGTTTTCTCGTATCCACCGGGGAGCTGTTTTTT. Its translation: CASSFLVSTGELFF.